The clone carrying this TCR beta chain was detected once. What it binds is unknown. Germline loops: CDR1 WNHNN, CDR2 SYGVQD (reference sequence). The CDR3 totals 15 residues. With 5 bases clipped from V and 3 bases from J, the junction kept 8 bases outside the gene matches. Measured with immunoSEQ multiplex PCR; TCRdb has only the in-frame clones, and not every one. The sample has 140,000 to 150,000 clones, nearly 95% seen once. This sample was taken from a study of T cell responses to AZD1222 COVID-19 vaccine. Broader study findings: Donors, mostly white British, included more females; clonal diversity was possibly underestimated. Repertoire collection took place solely once the T cell response had peaked. Spike-specific TCR breadth and depth both grew after two AZD1222 doses.

The V call is TRBV10-1, the J call TRBJ2-7, with 9 bases that match TRBD1. Sequencing was performed on peripheral blood, taken on day 0 of AZD1222 vaccination. This TCR derives from an adult in good health. The CDR3 here is CASSSGTGLDYEQYF. The CDR3 DNA reads as TGCGCCAGCAGTTCCGGGACAGGGCTTGACTACGAGCAGTACTTC.